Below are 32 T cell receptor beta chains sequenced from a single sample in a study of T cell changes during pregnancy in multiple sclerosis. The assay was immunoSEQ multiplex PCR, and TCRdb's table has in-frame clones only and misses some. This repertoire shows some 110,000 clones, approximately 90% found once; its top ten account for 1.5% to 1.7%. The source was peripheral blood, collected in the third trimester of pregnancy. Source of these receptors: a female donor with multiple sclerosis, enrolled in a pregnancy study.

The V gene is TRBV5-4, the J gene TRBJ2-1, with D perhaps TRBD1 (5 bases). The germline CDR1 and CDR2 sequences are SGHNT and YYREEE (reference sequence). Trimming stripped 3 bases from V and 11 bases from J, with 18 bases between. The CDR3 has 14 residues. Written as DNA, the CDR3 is TGTGCCAGCAGCTCCAACTCAGATTCAGGGAAGCAGTTCTTC. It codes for CASSSNSDSGKQFF.

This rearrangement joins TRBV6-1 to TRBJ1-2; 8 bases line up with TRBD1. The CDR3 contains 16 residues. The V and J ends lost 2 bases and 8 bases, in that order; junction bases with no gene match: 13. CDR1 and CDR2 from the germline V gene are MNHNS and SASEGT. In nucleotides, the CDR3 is TGTGCCAGCAGTGAATCTACCGGGACAGGTAGGAGCGGCTACACCTTC. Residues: CASSESTGTGRSGYTF.

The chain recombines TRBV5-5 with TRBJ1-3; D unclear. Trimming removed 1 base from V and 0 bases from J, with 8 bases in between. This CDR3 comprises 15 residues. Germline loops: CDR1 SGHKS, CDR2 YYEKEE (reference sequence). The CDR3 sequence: CASSLLTSSGNTIYF. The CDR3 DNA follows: TGTGCCAGCAGCTTGTTAACCAGCTCTGGAAACACCATATATTTT.

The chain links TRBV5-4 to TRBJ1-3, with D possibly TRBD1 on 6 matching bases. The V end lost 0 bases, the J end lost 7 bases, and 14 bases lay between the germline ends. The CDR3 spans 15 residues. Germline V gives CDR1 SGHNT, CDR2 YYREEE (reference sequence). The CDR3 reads CASSLAEEGGNTIYF. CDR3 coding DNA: TGTGCCAGCAGCTTGGCCGAGGAGGGGGGGAACACCATATATTTT.

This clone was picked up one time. Written as DNA, the CDR3 is TGTGCCAGCAGCCCGCTAGCGGGAGGAGGCGAGCAGTACTTC. This sequence encodes CASSPLAGGGEQYF. The J gene is TRBJ2-7, the V gene TRBV11-2; 11 bases map to TRBD2. V lost 5 bases, J lost 6 bases, and 6 bases stayed unmatched. The germline gives CDR1 SGHAT, CDR2 FQNNGV. This CDR3 contains 14 residues.

In DNA, the CDR3 is TGTGCCAGCCGGTCCGGAGGGGCGTTTTACAATGAGCAGTTCTTC. Its translation: CASRSGGAFYNEQFF. The rearrangement joins TRBV7-2 to TRBJ2-1; a weak D match, TRBD2 (6 bases). V was clipped by 8 bases and J by 4 bases, with 18 bases between them. This CDR3 has 15 residues. Germline loops: CDR1 SGHTA, CDR2 FQGNSA.

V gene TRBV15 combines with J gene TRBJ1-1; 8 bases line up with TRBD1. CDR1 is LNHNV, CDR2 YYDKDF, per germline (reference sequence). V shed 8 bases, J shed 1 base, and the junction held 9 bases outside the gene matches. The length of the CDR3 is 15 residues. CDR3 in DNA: TGTGCCACCTCCGGACAGGGCACCACGAACACTGAAGCTTTCTTT. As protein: CATSGQGTTNTEAFF.

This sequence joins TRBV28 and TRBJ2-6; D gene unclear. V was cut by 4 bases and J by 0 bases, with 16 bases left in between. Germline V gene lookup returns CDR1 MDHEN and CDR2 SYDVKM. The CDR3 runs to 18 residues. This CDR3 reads CASSSSYHVLSGANVLTF. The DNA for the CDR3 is TGTGCCAGCAGTTCCTCCTACCACGTCCTCTCTGGGGCCAACGTCCTGACTTTC.

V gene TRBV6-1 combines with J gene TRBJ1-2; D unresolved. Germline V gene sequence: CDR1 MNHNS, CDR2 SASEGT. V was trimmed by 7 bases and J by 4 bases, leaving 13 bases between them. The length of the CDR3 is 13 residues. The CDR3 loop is CASTLAVIYGYTF. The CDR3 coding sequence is TGTGCCAGCACCCTAGCAGTCATCTATGGCTACACCTTC.

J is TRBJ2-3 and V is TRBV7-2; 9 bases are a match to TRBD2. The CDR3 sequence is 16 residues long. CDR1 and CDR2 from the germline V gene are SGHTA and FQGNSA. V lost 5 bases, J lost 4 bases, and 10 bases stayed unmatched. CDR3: CASSENGGGASDTQYF. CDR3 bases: TGTGCCAGCAGCGAAAATGGCGGGGGGGCATCAGATACGCAGTATTTT.

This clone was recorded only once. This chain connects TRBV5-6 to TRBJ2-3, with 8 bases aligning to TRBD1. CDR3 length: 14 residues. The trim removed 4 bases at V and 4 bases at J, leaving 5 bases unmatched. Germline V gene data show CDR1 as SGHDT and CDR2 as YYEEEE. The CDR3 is CASSPDRVSDTQYF. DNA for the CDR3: TGTGCCAGCAGCCCGGACAGGGTATCAGATACGCAGTATTTT.

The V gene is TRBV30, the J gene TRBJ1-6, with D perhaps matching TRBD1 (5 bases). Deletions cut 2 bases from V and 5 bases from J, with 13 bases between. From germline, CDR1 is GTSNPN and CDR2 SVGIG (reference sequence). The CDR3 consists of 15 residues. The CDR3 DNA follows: TGTGCCTGGAGTTCCCTCAAACAGGATAATTCACCCCTCCACTTT. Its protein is CAWSSLKQDNSPLHF.

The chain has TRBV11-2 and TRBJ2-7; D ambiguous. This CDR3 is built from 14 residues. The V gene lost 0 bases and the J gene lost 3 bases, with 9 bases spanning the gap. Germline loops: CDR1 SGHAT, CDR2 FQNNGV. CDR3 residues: CASSLDRHSYEQYF. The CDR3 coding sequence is TGTGCCAGCAGCTTAGATAGGCACAGCTACGAGCAGTACTTC.

The CDR3 nucleotides are TGTGCAGCGGGCAGGGGAGGGGAAAAACTGTTTTTT. The encoded protein is CAAGRGGEKLFF. J is TRBJ1-4 and V is TRBV28, with D maybe TRBD1 (6 bases). The CDR3 is 12 residues long. CDR1 and CDR2 from the germline V gene are MDHEN and SYDVKM. The full variable domain, its missing parts supplied by reference TRBV28 and TRBJ1-4, is DVKVTQSSRYLVKRTGEKVFLECVQDMDHENMFWYRQDPGLGLRLIYFSYDVKMKEKGDIPEGYSVSREKKERFSLILESASTNQTSMYLCAAGRGGEKLFFGSGTQLSVL.

The CDR3 spells CASSPYPNTEAFF. The CDR3 DNA follows: TGTGCCAGTAGCCCTTATCCGAACACTGAAGCTTTCTTT. The J gene is TRBJ1-1, the V gene TRBV19, with no clear D. The V end lost 6 bases, the J end lost 1 base, and 9 bases lay between the germline ends. CDR1 and CDR2 from the germline V gene are LNHDA and SQIVND (reference sequence). The CDR3 covers 13 residues.

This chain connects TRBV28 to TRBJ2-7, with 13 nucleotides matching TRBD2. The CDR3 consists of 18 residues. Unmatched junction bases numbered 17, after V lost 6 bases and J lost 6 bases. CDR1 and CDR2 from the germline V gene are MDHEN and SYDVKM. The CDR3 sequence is CASRPPSGTSGIEGEQYF. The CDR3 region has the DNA TGTGCCAGCAGGCCTCCTTCCGGGACTAGCGGGATAGAGGGCGAGCAGTACTTC.

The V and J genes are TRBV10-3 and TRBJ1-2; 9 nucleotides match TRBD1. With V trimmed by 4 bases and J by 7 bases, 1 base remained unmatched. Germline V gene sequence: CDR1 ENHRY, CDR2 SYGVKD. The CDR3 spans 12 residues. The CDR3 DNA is TGTGCCATCAGTGTACAGGGGGCTGGCTACACCTTC. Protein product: CAISVQGAGYTF.

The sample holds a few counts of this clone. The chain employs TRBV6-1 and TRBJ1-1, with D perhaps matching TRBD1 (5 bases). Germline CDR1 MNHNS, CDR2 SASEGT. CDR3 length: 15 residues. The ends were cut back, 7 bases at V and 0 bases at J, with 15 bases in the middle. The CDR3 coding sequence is TGTGCCAGCACCCGGGGGGGATACATGAACACTGAAGCTTTCTTT. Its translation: CASTRGGYMNTEAFF.

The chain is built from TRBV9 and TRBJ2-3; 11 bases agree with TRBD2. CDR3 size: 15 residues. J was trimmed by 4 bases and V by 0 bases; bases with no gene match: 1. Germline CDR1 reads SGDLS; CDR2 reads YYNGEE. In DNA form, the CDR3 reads TGTGCCAGCAGCGTAGTTAGCGGGGGGGCAGATACGCAGTATTTT. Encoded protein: CASSVVSGGADTQYF.

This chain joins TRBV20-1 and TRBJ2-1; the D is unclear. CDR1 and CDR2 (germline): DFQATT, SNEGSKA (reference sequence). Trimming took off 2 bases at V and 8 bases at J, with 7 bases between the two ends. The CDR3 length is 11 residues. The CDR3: CSARSVHEQFF. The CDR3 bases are TGCAGTGCTAGATCAGTCCATGAGCAGTTCTTC.

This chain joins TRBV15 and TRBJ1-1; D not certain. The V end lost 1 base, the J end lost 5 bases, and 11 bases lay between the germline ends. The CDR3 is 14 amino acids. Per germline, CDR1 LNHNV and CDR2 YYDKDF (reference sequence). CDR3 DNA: TGTGCCACCAGCAGAGTAGCGGGAGGTACTGAAGCTTTCTTT. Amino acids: CATSRVAGGTEAFF. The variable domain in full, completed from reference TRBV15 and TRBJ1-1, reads DAMVIQNPRYQVTQFGKPVTLSCSQTLNHNVMYWYQQKSSQAPKLLFHYYDKDFNNEADTPDNFQSRRPNTSFCFLDIRSPGLGDTAMYLCATSRVAGGTEAFFGQGTRLTVV.

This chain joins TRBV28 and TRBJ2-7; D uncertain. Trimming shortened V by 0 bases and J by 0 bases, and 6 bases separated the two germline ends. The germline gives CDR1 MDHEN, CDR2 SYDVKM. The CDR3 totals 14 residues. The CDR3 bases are TGTGCCAGCAGTTTATGGGCAGACTCCTACGAGCAGTACTTC. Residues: CASSLWADSYEQYF.

The CDR3 protein is CASSQDATGVGYTF. The CDR3 DNA reads as TGTGCCAGCAGCCAAGATGCGACAGGGGTCGGCTACACCTTC. The chain links TRBV4-2 to TRBJ1-2; 8 bases are shared with TRBD1. Germline loops: CDR1 LGHNA, CDR2 YNFKEQ. With V trimmed by 0 bases and J by 8 bases, 5 bases remained unmatched. The CDR3 is 14 residues long.

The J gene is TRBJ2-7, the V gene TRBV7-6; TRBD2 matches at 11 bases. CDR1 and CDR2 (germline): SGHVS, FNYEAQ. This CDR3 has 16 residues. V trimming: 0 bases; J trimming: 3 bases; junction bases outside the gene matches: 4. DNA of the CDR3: TGTGCCAGCAGCTTAGCCCTAGCGGGAGGTTTCTACGAGCAGTACTTC. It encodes CASSLALAGGFYEQYF.

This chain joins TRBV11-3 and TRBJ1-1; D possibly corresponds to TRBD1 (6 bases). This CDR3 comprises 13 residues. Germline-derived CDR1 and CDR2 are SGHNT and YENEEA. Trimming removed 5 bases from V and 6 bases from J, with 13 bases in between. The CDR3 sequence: CASSPAGGPEAFF. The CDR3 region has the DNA TGTGCCAGCAGCCCCGCGGGGGGGCCTGAAGCTTTCTTT.

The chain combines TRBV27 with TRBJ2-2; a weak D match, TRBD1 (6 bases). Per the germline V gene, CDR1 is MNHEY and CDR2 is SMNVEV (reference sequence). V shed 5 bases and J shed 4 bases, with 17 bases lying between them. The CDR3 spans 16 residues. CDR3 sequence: CASSHITGLATGELFF. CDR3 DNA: TGTGCCAGCAGTCATATTACAGGGCTAGCCACCGGGGAGCTGTTTTTT.

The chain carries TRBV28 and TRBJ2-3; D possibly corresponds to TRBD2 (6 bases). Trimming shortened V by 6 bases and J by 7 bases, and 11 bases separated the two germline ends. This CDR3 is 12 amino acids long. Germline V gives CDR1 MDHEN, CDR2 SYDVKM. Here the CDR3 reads CASRLGTYTQYF. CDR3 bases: TGTGCCAGCAGGTTGGGGACTTATACGCAGTATTTT.

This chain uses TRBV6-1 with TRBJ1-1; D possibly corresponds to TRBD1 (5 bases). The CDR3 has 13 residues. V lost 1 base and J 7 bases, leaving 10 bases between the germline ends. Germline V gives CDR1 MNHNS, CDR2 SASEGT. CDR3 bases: TGTGCCAGCAGTGAAGGGGCAGGGATTGAAGCTTTCTTT. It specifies CASSEGAGIEAFF.

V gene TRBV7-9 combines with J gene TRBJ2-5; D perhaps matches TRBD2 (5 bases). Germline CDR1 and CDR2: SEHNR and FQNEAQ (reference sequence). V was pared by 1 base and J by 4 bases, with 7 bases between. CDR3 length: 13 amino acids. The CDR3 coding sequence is TGTGCCAGCAGCTTAGAGGGAGTAGAGACCCAGTACTTC. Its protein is CASSLEGVETQYF.

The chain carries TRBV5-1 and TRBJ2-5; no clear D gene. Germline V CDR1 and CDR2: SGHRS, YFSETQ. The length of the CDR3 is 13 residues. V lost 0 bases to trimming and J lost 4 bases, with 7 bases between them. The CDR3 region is CASSLATVETQYF. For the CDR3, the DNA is TGCGCCAGCAGCTTGGCTACGGTAGAGACCCAGTACTTC.

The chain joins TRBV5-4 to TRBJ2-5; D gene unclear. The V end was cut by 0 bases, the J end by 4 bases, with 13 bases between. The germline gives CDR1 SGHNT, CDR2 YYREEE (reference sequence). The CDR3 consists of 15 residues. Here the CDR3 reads CASSLAGLLRETQYF. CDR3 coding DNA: TGTGCCAGCAGCTTGGCCGGTTTGCTACGAGAGACCCAGTACTTC. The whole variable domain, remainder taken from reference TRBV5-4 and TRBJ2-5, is ETGVTQSPTHLIKTRGQQVTLRCSSQSGHNTVSWYQQALGQGPQFIFQYYREEENGRGNFPPRFSGLQFPNYSSELNVNALELDDSALYLCASSLAGLLRETQYFGPGTRLLVL.

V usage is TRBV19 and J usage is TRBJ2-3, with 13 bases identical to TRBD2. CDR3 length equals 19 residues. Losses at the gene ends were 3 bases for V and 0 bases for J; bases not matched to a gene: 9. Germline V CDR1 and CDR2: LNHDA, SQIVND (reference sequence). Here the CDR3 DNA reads TGTGCCAGTAGTATGACCCCCCCGGGACTAGCGGGGAGCACAGATACGCAGTATTTT. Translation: CASSMTPPGLAGSTDTQYF.